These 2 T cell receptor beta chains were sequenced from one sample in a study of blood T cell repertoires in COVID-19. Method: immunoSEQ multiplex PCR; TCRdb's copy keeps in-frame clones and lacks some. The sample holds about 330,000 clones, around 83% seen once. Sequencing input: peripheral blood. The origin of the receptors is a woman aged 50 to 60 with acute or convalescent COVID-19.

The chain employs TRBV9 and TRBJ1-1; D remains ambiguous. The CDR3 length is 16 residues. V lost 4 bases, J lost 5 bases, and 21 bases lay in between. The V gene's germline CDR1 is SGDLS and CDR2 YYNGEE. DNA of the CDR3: TGTGCCAGCAGCCCCGGGGAAGGTACTGGTGGTACTGAAGCTTTCTTT. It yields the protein CASSPGEGTGGTEAFF.

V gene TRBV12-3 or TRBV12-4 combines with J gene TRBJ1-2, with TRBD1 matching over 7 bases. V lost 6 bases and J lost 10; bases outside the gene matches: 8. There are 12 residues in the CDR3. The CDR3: CASSRDRFNYTF. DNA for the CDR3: TGTGCCAGCAGCCGGGACAGATTTAACTACACCTTC.